This T cell receptor beta chain was sequenced in a study of glioma-infiltrating T cells after dendritic cell vaccination listed by TCRdb under 2016. For the study in its entirety: The cohort comprised approximately 15 glioblastoma patients from Phase I and II dendritic cell vaccination trials, 9 newly diagnosed and 6 with recurrent disease. Between 2003 and 2012, patients were given autologous tumor lysate-pulsed dendritic cell vaccination. The vaccine was prepared from monocyte-derived dendritic cells that were cultured for approximately seven days with IL-4 and GM-CSF and then pulsed overnight with autologous tumor lysate. Each patient was given three intradermal dendritic cell vaccine injections, spaced two weeks apart, in the arm below the axilla. Tumor-infiltrating lymphocyte content was quantified and tumor and blood repertoires were compared in dendritic cell-vaccinated glioblastoma patients by deep sequencing of TCR beta CDR3 regions. Survival after dendritic cell vaccination was correlated with TCR sequencing metrics such as TIL content and the overlap between tumor and blood repertoires.

Findings and caveats that apply to the study as a whole: No direct relationship between TCR clonality and survival was found, suggesting a diverse polyclonal response may matter. After dendritic cell vaccination, a higher estimated pretreatment TIL content predicted longer time to progression and longer overall survival. The cohort was small and heterogeneous, with few patients having full blood and tumor sets and even fewer initial-recurrent tumor pairs. The three-group TCR overlap response model was described as speculative and requiring prospective validation.

Patients were selected for having adequate residual fresh-frozen tumor tissue and more than two years of available survival data. None of the glioblastoma patients carried an isocitrate dehydrogenase mutation, although molecular status otherwise varied. PBMC collection took place before vaccination, two weeks after the third vaccination, and at tumor progression if progression occurred. The Qiagen DNeasy Blood extraction Kit was used for extraction of genomic DNA. There are 14 amino acids in the CDR3, from cysteine to phenylalanine inclusive. Of the read, only the CDR3 DNA is kept; its 42 bases are in frame from base 1. V is cut by 3 bases and J by 8 bases, and the space between the germline ends is 16 bases. The CDR1 and CDR2 encoded by the germline V gene are SGHAT and FQNNGV. Concerning this clone: Its antigen specificity is not known. No quality values exist for individual bases; no much larger clone is one base distant.

Using the immunoSEQ assay, TCRB CDR3 regions were amplified from around 2 micrograms of genomic DNA, or from all available DNA when less than that was on hand. The multiplex PCR employed 60 forward primers targeting TCR V beta segments and 13 reverse primers targeting J beta segments. To estimate reads per starting template, synthetic control templates were spiked into each sample at limiting dilution. Sequencing produced 87 bp reads on the Illumina HiSeq System. Under the source paper's analysis protocol: To remove PCR and sequencing errors, closely related sequences were merged with a nearest neighbor algorithm. TCR overlap was measured as the percentage of unique tumor TCR beta sequences that were also present in the peripheral blood of the same patient. Not all clones reach the TCRdb copy of this immuneACCESS table, which keeps in-frame sequences only. Checked studies attribute under half of the gap to unresolved V genes and leave the rest unexplained. That table furnishes V, J and clone size, whereas the DNA furnished D and trimming. This sample comprises 93,000 or so clones, 75% to 85% of them detected only once. In total, the top ten clones hold approximately 12% of the sample.

The chain is encoded by TRBV11-2 joined to TRBJ1-2; the D gene identity is not certain. This specimen consisted of blood, obtained before dendritic cell vaccination. The source is a human donor with glioblastoma. The DNA sequence is given as TGTGCCAGCAGCTTGTGGGCGGGGAGTGGAGGCTACACCTTC. Its translation is CASSLWAGSGGYTF.